A single sample gave rise to the 19 T cell receptor beta chains below, sequenced in a study of technical replicates of blood from a few donors. Sequenced by immunoSEQ multiplex PCR; TCRdb stores in-frame clones only, minus some. The sample records about 75,000 clones, roughly 90% being singletons. Input material: T cells isolated from PBMCs. These receptors all stem from a human donor in good health.

This clone has just one count. The chain has TRBV9 and TRBJ2-1, with 7 bases aligning to TRBD2. There are 15 residues in the CDR3. J was trimmed by 6 bases and V by 2 bases; bases with no gene match: 8. Germline V CDR1 and CDR2: SGDLS, YYNGEE. Written as DNA, the CDR3 is TGTGCCAGCAGCGTGCCTAGCGGAAGGACCAATGAGCAGTTCTTC. It encodes CASSVPSGRTNEQFF.

CDR3 protein: CASSGVDRGYEKLFF. The CDR3 nucleotides are TGTGCCAGCAGTGGAGTGGACAGGGGGTATGAAAAACTGTTTTTT. The J gene is TRBJ1-4, the V gene TRBV2, with 10 bases identical to TRBD1. The germline CDR1 and CDR2 sequences are SNHLY and FYNNEI. V lost 4 bases and J lost 6; bases outside the gene matches: 5. This CDR3 has 15 residues.

For the CDR3, the DNA is TGTGCCAGCAGCCAAGTTGGACCGGGGATTAATGAAGCTTTCTTT. Translation gives CASSQVGPGINEAFF. V gene TRBV4-2 combines with J gene TRBJ1-1, with unresolved D. CDR3 length: 15 amino acids. The germline V gene has CDR1 LGHNA and CDR2 YNFKEQ. Between the trimmed V and J ends, which lost 1 base and 7 bases, there was a span of 16 bases.

This rearrangement joins TRBV5-8 to TRBJ2-2; TRBD1 matches 10 bases. Losses at the gene ends were 4 bases for V and 4 bases for J; bases not matched to a gene: 4. CDR3 length: 15 residues. Per germline, CDR1 SGHTS and CDR2 YDEGEE. CDR3: CASSPGTGVTGELFF. For the CDR3, the DNA is TGTGCCAGCAGCCCCGGGACAGGGGTCACCGGGGAGCTGTTTTTT.

The chain is built from TRBV27 and TRBJ2-1; 9 bases fit TRBD2. CDR3 size: 15 residues. The germline V gene encodes CDR1 MNHEY and CDR2 SMNVEV (reference sequence). The V gene end was trimmed by 1 base and the J gene end by 5 bases; junction bases not matched to a gene: 3. The CDR3: CASSLWAGGDNEQFF. Written as DNA, the CDR3 is TGTGCCAGCAGTTTATGGGCGGGAGGGGACAATGAGCAGTTCTTC.

The CDR3 region is CAANRDRDYEQYF. CDR3 DNA: TGTGCCGCTAACCGGGACAGGGACTACGAGCAGTACTTC. V and J are TRBV28 and TRBJ2-7; 9 bases agree with TRBD1. The CDR3 spans 13 residues. Germline trimming cut 11 bases from V and 3 bases from J; bases unmatched to any gene: 8. Looked up from germline, CDR1 is MDHEN and CDR2 is SYDVKM.

V and J are TRBV28 and TRBJ2-7, with a tentative D call TRBD1 (6 bases). This CDR3 is built from 11 residues. Germline V gives CDR1 MDHEN, CDR2 SYDVKM. Trimming left V 9 bases short and J 3 bases short, with 9 bases between. CDR3 in DNA: TGTGCCAGTGGACAGAACTACGAGCAGTACTTC. It specifies CASGQNYEQYF.

The V gene is TRBV7-9, the J gene TRBJ2-7; the match to TRBD1 covers 8 bases. CDR1 is SEHNR and CDR2 is FQNEAQ in the germline V gene (reference sequence). The V segment lost 5 bases and the J segment 4 bases; nucleotides outside the gene matches: 7. The CDR3 length is 14 residues. As DNA, the CDR3 is TGTGCCAGCAGCGACGGGACAGGTGGTTACGAGCAGTACTTC. Residues: CASSDGTGGYEQYF.

The genes are TRBV13 and TRBJ2-7, with D maybe TRBD1 (6 bases). Germline V CDR1 and CDR2: PRHDT, FYEKMQ (reference sequence). The CDR3 extends over 12 amino acids. V lost 7 bases and J lost 5, with 12 bases in between. The DNA of the CDR3 is TGTGCCAGCACGAAGGACAGAGACGAGCAGTACTTC. It translates to CASTKDRDEQYF.

The V gene is TRBV7-3, the J gene TRBJ2-2, with D unresolved. V was clipped by 5 bases and J by 8 bases, with 12 bases between them. The germline V gene has CDR1 SGHTA and CDR2 FQGTGA. The CDR3 has 13 residues. CDR3 sequence reads: CASSPQTGGELFF. For the CDR3, the DNA is TGTGCCAGCAGCCCCCAGACTGGGGGGGAGCTGTTTTTT.

The J gene is TRBJ2-5, the V gene TRBV7-2; 7 nucleotides agree with TRBD1. CDR3 length: 14 amino acids. V gave up 0 bases and J gave up 4 bases; unmatched junction bases: 2. CDR1 is SGHTA and CDR2 is FQGNSA in the germline V gene. CDR3 sequence reads: CASSLAGGLETQYF. CDR3 bases: TGTGCCAGCAGCTTAGCAGGGGGCCTAGAGACCCAGTACTTC.

The V gene is TRBV2, the J gene TRBJ2-6; no firm D call. The CDR3 is 15 residues long. In germline, CDR1 is SNHLY, CDR2 FYNNEI. Trimming removed 4 bases at V and 0 bases at J, with 7 bases between. The CDR3 reads CASSVPDSGANVLTF. The CDR3 DNA reads TGTGCCAGCAGTGTTCCAGACTCTGGGGCCAACGTCCTGACTTTC.

V and J are TRBV5-1 and TRBJ1-5; D is uncertain. This CDR3 has 15 amino acids. Trimming took 3 bases from V and 2 from J, leaving 12 bases between them. CDR1 and CDR2 from the germline V gene are SGHRS and YFSETQ. CDR3 region: CASSSGLAGNQPQHF. CDR3 in DNA: TGCGCCAGCAGCTCGGGGTTAGCAGGCAATCAGCCCCAGCATTTT.

This chain joins TRBV30 and TRBJ1-2, with D possibly being TRBD1 (5 bases). Germline V gene lookup returns CDR1 GTSNPN and CDR2 SVGIG (reference sequence). V lost 4 bases and J lost 8, with 17 bases in between. This CDR3 region has 13 residues. CDR3 sequence: CAWTGGSMGGYTF. The CDR3 DNA follows: TGTGCCTGGACCGGGGGGTCCATGGGGGGCTACACCTTC.

This chain connects TRBV7-8 to TRBJ2-1; D is possibly TRBD1 (6 bases). V was trimmed by 2 bases and J by 2 bases, leaving 13 bases between them. CDR3 length: 16 amino acids. Germline values: CDR1 SGHVS, CDR2 FQNEAQ. The chain's CDR3 is CASSLLRQGTYNEQFF. The DNA for the CDR3 is TGTGCCAGCAGCTTACTTAGGCAGGGGACCTACAATGAGCAGTTCTTC.

The genes are TRBV6-1 and TRBJ1-1; no definite D call. The germline CDR1 and CDR2 sequences are MNHNS and SASEGT. CDR3 length: 12 amino acids. Deletions cut 2 bases from V and 11 bases from J, with 12 bases between. The CDR3 region has the DNA TGTGCCAGCAGTGAATCAGGAGGGTTGGCTTTCTTT. It yields the protein CASSESGGLAFF.

This clone has only one observation. The chain has TRBV18 and TRBJ1-1, with a possible D match to TRBD1 (6 bases). Per germline, CDR1 KGHSH and CDR2 LQKENI. V lost 6 bases and J lost 0, with 17 bases in between. The CDR3 is made up of 16 amino acids. This chain's CDR3 is CASSRWTENMNTEAFF. CDR3 sequence (DNA): TGTGCCAGCTCCCGCTGGACAGAGAACATGAACACTGAAGCTTTCTTT.

This chain uses TRBV15 with TRBJ1-3; 7 nucleotides align to TRBD1. CDR1 is LNHNV and CDR2 is YYDKDF in the germline V gene (reference sequence). The CDR3 extends over 15 amino acids. The ends lost 4 bases at V and 4 bases at J; junction bases unmatched: 7. CDR3 sequence reads: CATSNRGFRGNTIYF. CDR3 nucleotides: TGTGCCACCAGCAACAGGGGATTTAGGGGAAACACCATATATTTT.

This clone was seen a single time. The chain couples TRBV12-5 to TRBJ2-5; 7 nucleotides align to TRBD2. Losses at the gene ends were 3 bases for V and 3 bases for J; bases not matched to a gene: 13. Germline values: CDR1 LGHNT, CDR2 FRNRAP. The CDR3 has 17 amino acids. The CDR3, as DNA: TGTGCTAGTGGTTTCTTTTCAGGGCTAGCGGAAAAAGAGACCCAGTACTTC. Protein product: CASGFFSGLAEKETQYF.